Listed below are T cell receptor beta chains from one sample, sequenced in a study of shared clonotypes between healthy human individuals. Libraries were prepared by immunoSEQ multiplex PCR; TCRdb keeps only in-frame clonotypes and omits some of them. Among 2 million to 2.5 million clones listed, 85% to 95% were seen once. The sample comprised naive CD4+ T cells from PBMCs. Every receptor here comes from a man aged 18 to 30 in good health. Some clones in this sample may be carry-over from other donors' samples. Each CDR3 is given with its conserved first and last residue. The order of the fields is V gene, J gene, D gene, clone size, CDR3 DNA, CDR3 protein. D genes are given only for firm matches. Expanded clones are given a class, and other clones once, few, many or no size at all.

v_gene: TRBV28; j_gene: TRBJ2-3; d_gene: .; abundance: few; CDR3nt: TGTGCCAGCAGTTTAGGTGGGAGTAACACAGATACGCAGTATTTT; CDR3aa: CASSLGGSNTDTQYF
v_gene: TRBV15; j_gene: TRBJ2-3; d_gene: TRBD2; abundance: .; CDR3nt: TGTGCCACCAGCAAAGGGACTAGCGAGTTCACAGATACGCAGTATTTT; CDR3aa: CATSKGTSEFTDTQYF
v_gene: TRBV19; j_gene: TRBJ1-2; d_gene: .; abundance: .; CDR3nt: TGTGCCAGTAGTATAAGCTTGGGTGCGGGTGGCTACACCTTC; CDR3aa: CASSISLGAGGYTF
v_gene: TRBV18; j_gene: TRBJ2-5; d_gene: .; abundance: .; CDR3nt: TGTGCCAGCTCATCAAAGGGGGAGACCCAGTACTTC; CDR3aa: CASSSKGETQYF
v_gene: TRBV27; j_gene: TRBJ2-2; d_gene: .; abundance: .; CDR3nt: TGTGCCAGCAGTCCGGGACGGATAAACACCGGGGAGCTGTTTTTT; CDR3aa: CASSPGRINTGELFF
v_gene: TRBV7-2; j_gene: TRBJ2-3; d_gene: .; abundance: .; CDR3nt: TGTGCCAGCAGCTTAGCACCAACAGGGTTCACAGATACGCAGTATTTT; CDR3aa: CASSLAPTGFTDTQYF
v_gene: TRBV9; j_gene: TRBJ2-1; d_gene: .; abundance: .; CDR3nt: TGTGCCAGCAGTGCCCACCAGTACGAGCAGTTCTTC; CDR3aa: CASSAHQYEQFF
v_gene: TRBV7-2; j_gene: TRBJ2-7; d_gene: .; abundance: once; CDR3nt: TGTGCCAGCAGCCCGGGACGCCAAGCCTACGAGCAGTACTTC; CDR3aa: CASSPGRQAYEQYF
v_gene: TRBV28; j_gene: TRBJ1-2; d_gene: .; abundance: .; CDR3nt: TGTGCCAGCAGTAGTGGGATACTGCCCTATGGCTACACCTTC; CDR3aa: CASSSGILPYGYTF
v_gene: TRBV25-1; j_gene: TRBJ2-1; d_gene: .; abundance: .; CDR3nt: TGTGCCAGCAACGATATTAATTCCCCCGATGAGCAGTTCTTC; CDR3aa: CASNDINSPDEQFF
v_gene: TRBV5-4; j_gene: TRBJ1-3; d_gene: .; abundance: .; CDR3nt: TGTGCCAGCAGCTTGGGGATCGGCTTTGGAAACACCATATATTTT; CDR3aa: CASSLGIGFGNTIYF
v_gene: TRBV28; j_gene: TRBJ2-7; d_gene: .; abundance: .; CDR3nt: TGTGCCAGCAGTGGACATGTGGGTGGGACCTCCGAGCAGTACTTC; CDR3aa: CASSGHVGGTSEQYF
v_gene: TRBV28; j_gene: TRBJ2-7; d_gene: TRBD1; abundance: .; CDR3nt: TGTGCCAGCAGTTCACGGGACAGGGGGTTCGCCTACGAGCAGTACTTC; CDR3aa: CASSSRDRGFAYEQYF
v_gene: TRBV6-5; j_gene: TRBJ2-3; d_gene: TRBD1; abundance: .; CDR3nt: TGTGCCAGCAGCCTTCGGGACAGGGGCACAGATACGCAGTATTTT; CDR3aa: CASSLRDRGTDTQYF
v_gene: TRBV28; j_gene: TRBJ1-4; d_gene: TRBD1; abundance: .; CDR3nt: TGTGCCAGCCCCCCGGACAGGGGGCGCGTTTCTAATGAAAAACTGTTTTTT; CDR3aa: CASPPDRGRVSNEKLFF
v_gene: TRBV10-3; j_gene: TRBJ2-3; d_gene: TRBD2; abundance: .; CDR3nt: TGTGCCATCAGGGCCGGGACTAGCGGGAGAGGTAGTGGAGATACGCAGTATTTT; CDR3aa: CAIRAGTSGRGSGDTQYF
v_gene: TRBV29-1; j_gene: TRBJ2-3; d_gene: .; abundance: .; CDR3nt: TGCAGCGCCGGGGCGGGGGCCACAGATACGCAGTATTTT; CDR3aa: CSAGAGATDTQYF
v_gene: TRBV10-3; j_gene: TRBJ2-2; d_gene: .; abundance: once; CDR3nt: TGTGCCATCAGTGTGCTCGGGAACACCGGGGAGCTGTTTTTT; CDR3aa: CAISVLGNTGELFF
v_gene: TRBV7-9; j_gene: TRBJ1-3; d_gene: TRBD1; abundance: .; CDR3nt: TGTGCCAGCAGCTTAAGTAGCGGGACAGGCGAACGAAACACCATATATTTT; CDR3aa: CASSLSSGTGERNTIYF
v_gene: TRBV6-5; j_gene: TRBJ1-2; d_gene: .; abundance: .; CDR3nt: TGTGCCAGCAGTTACGCTCGGGGCGGGACCTATGGCTACACCTTC; CDR3aa: CASSYARGGTYGYTF
v_gene: TRBV29-1; j_gene: TRBJ2-5; d_gene: TRBD2; abundance: .; CDR3nt: TGCAGCGTTGAGGGAAGACTAGCAGAGACCCAGTACTTC; CDR3aa: CSVEGRLAETQYF
v_gene: TRBV4-2; j_gene: TRBJ2-2; d_gene: TRBD2; abundance: .; CDR3nt: TGTGCCAGCAGCCAGGAGAATAGCGGGAGGAACACCGGGGAGCTGTTTTTT; CDR3aa: CASSQENSGRNTGELFF
v_gene: TRBV18; j_gene: TRBJ1-1; d_gene: .; abundance: few; CDR3nt: TGTGCCAGCCGCGTAGAACAGGAGAACACTGAAGCTTTCTTT; CDR3aa: CASRVEQENTEAFF
v_gene: TRBV11-2; j_gene: TRBJ1-1; d_gene: .; abundance: .; CDR3nt: TGTGCCAGCAGCTTAGGGCAGACAACACACATGAACACTGAAGCTTTCTTT; CDR3aa: CASSLGQTTHMNTEAFF
v_gene: TRBV7-9; j_gene: TRBJ2-5; d_gene: TRBD2; abundance: .; CDR3nt: TGTGCCAGCAGCGACCTAGCGGGAGGGCTCGGGGAGACCCAGTACTTC; CDR3aa: CASSDLAGGLGETQYF
v_gene: TRBV18; j_gene: TRBJ2-1; d_gene: TRBD2; abundance: .; CDR3nt: TGTGCCAGCTCATCAAATAGCGGGAGCTCCTACAATGAGCAGTTCTTC; CDR3aa: CASSSNSGSSYNEQFF
v_gene: TRBV18; j_gene: TRBJ2-7; d_gene: TRBD2; abundance: .; CDR3nt: TGTGCCAGCTCACTCTCTAGCGGGAGTGCCGAGCAGTACTTC; CDR3aa: CASSLSSGSAEQYF
v_gene: TRBV18; j_gene: TRBJ2-7; d_gene: TRBD1; abundance: .; CDR3nt: TGTGCCAGCTCACCAGGGACAGGCACCTACGAGCAGTACTTC; CDR3aa: CASSPGTGTYEQYF
v_gene: TRBV5-1; j_gene: TRBJ2-7; d_gene: TRBD1; abundance: .; CDR3nt: TGCGCCAGCAGCTTGGACGGGACAGGGCAGGAGCAGTACTTC; CDR3aa: CASSLDGTGQEQYF
v_gene: TRBV21-1; j_gene: TRBJ2-7; d_gene: .; abundance: few; CDR3nt: TGTGCCAGCAGACCGGACACTGCCGTTGGGGAGCAGTACTTC; CDR3aa: CASRPDTAVGEQYF
v_gene: TRBV19; j_gene: TRBJ2-2; d_gene: .; abundance: .; CDR3nt: TGTGCCAGTAGTAGACCGCGACAGGCCCGGGAGCTGTTTTTT; CDR3aa: CASSRPRQARELFF
v_gene: TRBV9; j_gene: TRBJ2-5; d_gene: TRBD2; abundance: .; CDR3nt: TGTGCCAGCAGCGCCCGGAAGACGCTAGCGGGAGAGACCCAGTACTTC; CDR3aa: CASSARKTLAGETQYF
v_gene: TRBV14; j_gene: TRBJ2-3; d_gene: TRBD2; abundance: .; CDR3nt: TGTGCCAGCAGCAAAACTAGCGGGAGAAGCACAGATACGCAGTATTTT; CDR3aa: CASSKTSGRSTDTQYF
v_gene: TRBV7-9; j_gene: TRBJ2-2; d_gene: .; abundance: .; CDR3nt: TGTGCCAGCAGCTCCTCCGGCTACTACACCGGGGAGCTGTTTTTT; CDR3aa: CASSSSGYYTGELFF
v_gene: TRBV7-9; j_gene: TRBJ2-3; d_gene: .; abundance: .; CDR3nt: TGTGCCAGCAGCTTGCTGTATGCGGATACGCAGTATTTT; CDR3aa: CASSLLYADTQYF
v_gene: TRBV7-9; j_gene: TRBJ1-4; d_gene: TRBD1; abundance: .; CDR3nt: TGTGCCAGCAGGGGGACAGGGAATGAAAAACTGTTTTTT; CDR3aa: CASRGTGNEKLFF
v_gene: TRBV29-1; j_gene: TRBJ2-3; d_gene: .; abundance: .; CDR3nt: TGCAGCGTGCTATGGCTAGTTCGCACAGATACGCAGTATTTT; CDR3aa: CSVLWLVRTDTQYF
v_gene: TRBV7-8; j_gene: TRBJ2-5; d_gene: TRBD2; abundance: .; CDR3nt: TGTGCCAGCAGCCTAAGAAGCGGGAGCTTGGGAGAGACCCAGTACTTC; CDR3aa: CASSLRSGSLGETQYF
v_gene: TRBV28; j_gene: TRBJ1-1; d_gene: .; abundance: few; CDR3nt: TGTGCCAGCAGTCCCCTAAACAGGGTTGACACTGAAGCTTTCTTT; CDR3aa: CASSPLNRVDTEAFF
v_gene: TRBV18; j_gene: TRBJ2-7; d_gene: .; abundance: .; CDR3nt: TGTGCCAGCTCCCTAAGTGCGGGGTACGAGCAGTACTTC; CDR3aa: CASSLSAGYEQYF
v_gene: TRBV7-9; j_gene: TRBJ2-1; d_gene: TRBD2; abundance: .; CDR3nt: TGTGCCAGCAGCCCAACTAGCGGGACCTACAATGAGCAGTTCTTC; CDR3aa: CASSPTSGTYNEQFF
v_gene: TRBV27; j_gene: TRBJ2-7; d_gene: .; abundance: .; CDR3nt: TGTGCCAGCAGTTTCCGAACAGGGCCCTACGAGCAGTACTTC; CDR3aa: CASSFRTGPYEQYF
v_gene: TRBV5-1; j_gene: TRBJ1-2; d_gene: .; abundance: .; CDR3nt: TGCGCCAGCAGCTACAGGGTTGGGGACGGCTACACCTTC; CDR3aa: CASSYRVGDGYTF
v_gene: TRBV15; j_gene: TRBJ2-1; d_gene: TRBD2; abundance: once; CDR3nt: TGTGCCACCAGCAGAGCGGTACTAGCGGGACTCAGCAATGAGCAGTTCTTC; CDR3aa: CATSRAVLAGLSNEQFF
v_gene: TRBV6-5; j_gene: TRBJ2-2; d_gene: .; abundance: few; CDR3nt: TGTGCCAGCAGTTACCTCTGGAACACCGGGGAGCTGTTTTTT; CDR3aa: CASSYLWNTGELFF
v_gene: TRBV15; j_gene: TRBJ2-5; d_gene: .; abundance: .; CDR3nt: TGTGCCACCAGCAGAGGGGGCCAGGAGACCCAGTACTTC; CDR3aa: CATSRGGQETQYF
v_gene: TRBV7-9; j_gene: TRBJ2-7; d_gene: .; abundance: .; CDR3nt: TGTGCCAGCAGCCCCGGGAACTCCTACGAGCAGTACTTC; CDR3aa: CASSPGNSYEQYF
v_gene: TRBV5-1; j_gene: TRBJ1-1; d_gene: TRBD1; abundance: .; CDR3nt: TGCGCCAGCAGCTTGGTGTACAGGGGCACGAGGGGCACTGAAGCTTTCTTT; CDR3aa: CASSLVYRGTRGTEAFF
v_gene: TRBV6-5; j_gene: TRBJ2-7; d_gene: TRBD1; abundance: once; CDR3nt: TGTGCCAGCAGTTACAGGTTCCCCAGGGGGTGGACGGAGCAGTACTTC; CDR3aa: CASSYRFPRGWTEQYF
v_gene: TRBV5-1; j_gene: TRBJ1-4; d_gene: .; abundance: .; CDR3nt: TGCGCCAGCAGCTTGACGGGGGTGGGTAATGAAAAACTGTTTTTT; CDR3aa: CASSLTGVGNEKLFF
v_gene: TRBV15; j_gene: TRBJ1-2; d_gene: .; abundance: .; CDR3nt: TGTGCCACCAGCAGAGAGGGCCTCTATGGCTACACCTTC; CDR3aa: CATSREGLYGYTF
v_gene: TRBV5-6; j_gene: TRBJ2-7; d_gene: .; abundance: .; CDR3nt: TGTGCCAGCAGCCCCTGGGGGAGTTCACCCTACGAGCAGTACTTC; CDR3aa: CASSPWGSSPYEQYF
v_gene: TRBV7-3; j_gene: TRBJ1-1; d_gene: .; abundance: .; CDR3nt: TGTGCCAGCAGCCCAAGGGTTAACACTGAAGCTTTCTTT; CDR3aa: CASSPRVNTEAFF
v_gene: TRBV7-2; j_gene: TRBJ2-1; d_gene: .; abundance: .; CDR3nt: TGTGCCAGCAGCTTAGGTAACGTGGGCATGGGGCTCGGGGAGCAGTTCTTC; CDR3aa: CASSLGNVGMGLGEQFF
v_gene: TRBV10-3; j_gene: TRBJ2-3; d_gene: TRBD1; abundance: .; CDR3nt: TGTGCCATCAGTGTTACACAGGGGTCTGGCACAGATACGCAGTATTTT; CDR3aa: CAISVTQGSGTDTQYF
v_gene: TRBV6-6; j_gene: TRBJ2-7; d_gene: TRBD2; abundance: .; CDR3nt: TGTGCCAGCAGCCCCGGGGAGGGCCCCGAGCAGTACTTC; CDR3aa: CASSPGEGPEQYF
v_gene: TRBV4-2; j_gene: TRBJ2-7; d_gene: TRBD1; abundance: .; CDR3nt: TGTGCCAGCAGCCAAGGACAGGGGTCCAGCTACGAGCAGTACTTC; CDR3aa: CASSQGQGSSYEQYF